This TCR beta chain was captured by sequencing in a study of T cell responses to AZD1222 COVID-19 vaccine. Concerning this clone itself: Its specificity is unknown.

In germline, CDR1 is GTSNPN, CDR2 SVGIG (reference sequence). The CDR3 covers 13 residues. V was clipped by 2 bases and J by 5 bases, with 10 bases between them. Study-wide findings and caveats: It was only after the peak T cell response that any repertoires were sampled.

Method: immunoSEQ multiplex PCR; TCRdb's copy keeps in-frame clones and lacks some. This table holds some 140,000 clones, 90% to 95% found once. The chain recombines TRBV30 with TRBJ1-5; tentative D call: TRBD1 (5 bases). The TCR comes from an adult who received the AZD1222 COVID-19 vaccine. This specimen was peripheral blood, taken 28 days after the second AZD1222 dose. This CDR3 reads CAWSLGHYQPQHF. The CDR3 DNA reads as TGTGCCTGGAGTCTCGGACACTATCAGCCCCAGCATTTT.